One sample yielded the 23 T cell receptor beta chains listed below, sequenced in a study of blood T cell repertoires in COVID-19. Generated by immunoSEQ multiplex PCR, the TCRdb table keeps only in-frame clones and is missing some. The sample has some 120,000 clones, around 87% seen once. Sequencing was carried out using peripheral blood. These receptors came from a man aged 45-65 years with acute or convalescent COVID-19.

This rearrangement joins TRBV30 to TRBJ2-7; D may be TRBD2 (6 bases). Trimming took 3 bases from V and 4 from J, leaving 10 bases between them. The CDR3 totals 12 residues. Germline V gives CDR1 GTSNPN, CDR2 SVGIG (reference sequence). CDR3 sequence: CAWRREPYEQYF. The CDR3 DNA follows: TGTGCCTGGAGGCGGGAACCGTACGAGCAGTACTTC.

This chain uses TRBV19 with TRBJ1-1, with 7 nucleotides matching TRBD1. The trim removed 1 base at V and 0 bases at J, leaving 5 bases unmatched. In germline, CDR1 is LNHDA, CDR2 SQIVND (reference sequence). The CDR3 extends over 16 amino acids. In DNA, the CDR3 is TGTGCCAGTAGTATAGGGACAGGTAGCTTGAACACTGAAGCTTTCTTT. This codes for CASSIGTGSLNTEAFF.

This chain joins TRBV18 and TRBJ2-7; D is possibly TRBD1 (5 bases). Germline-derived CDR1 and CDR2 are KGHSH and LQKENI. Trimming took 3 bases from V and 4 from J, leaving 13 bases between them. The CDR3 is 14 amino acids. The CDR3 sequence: CASSPPPGWYEQYF. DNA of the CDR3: TGTGCCAGCTCACCGCCTCCAGGGTGGTACGAGCAGTACTTC. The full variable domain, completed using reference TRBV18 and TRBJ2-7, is NAGVMQNPRHLVRRRGQEARLRCSPMKGHSHVYWYRQLPEEGLKFMVYLQKENIIDESGMPKERFSAEFPKEGPSILRIQQVVRGDSAAYFCASSPPPGWYEQYFGPGTRLTVT.

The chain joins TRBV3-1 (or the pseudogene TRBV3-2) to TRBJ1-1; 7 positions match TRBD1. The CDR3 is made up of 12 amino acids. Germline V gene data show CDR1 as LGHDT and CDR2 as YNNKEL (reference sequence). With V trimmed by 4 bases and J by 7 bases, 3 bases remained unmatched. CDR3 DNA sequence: TGTGCCAGCAGCCGGGACAGCTTTGAAGCTTTCTTT. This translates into CASSRDSFEAFF.

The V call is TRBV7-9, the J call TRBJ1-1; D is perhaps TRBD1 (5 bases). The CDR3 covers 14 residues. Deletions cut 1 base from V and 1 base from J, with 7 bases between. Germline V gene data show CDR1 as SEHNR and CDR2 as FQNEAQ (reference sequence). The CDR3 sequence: CASSLVGPNTEAFF. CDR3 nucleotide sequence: TGTGCCAGCAGCTTAGTGGGGCCGAACACTGAAGCTTTCTTT.

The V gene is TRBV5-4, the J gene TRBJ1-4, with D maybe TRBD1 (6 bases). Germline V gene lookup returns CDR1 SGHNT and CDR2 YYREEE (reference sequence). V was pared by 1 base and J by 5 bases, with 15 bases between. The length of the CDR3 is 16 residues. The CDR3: CASSLFRGATNEKLFF. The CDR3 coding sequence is TGTGCCAGCAGCTTGTTCAGGGGTGCTACAAATGAAAAACTGTTTTTT.

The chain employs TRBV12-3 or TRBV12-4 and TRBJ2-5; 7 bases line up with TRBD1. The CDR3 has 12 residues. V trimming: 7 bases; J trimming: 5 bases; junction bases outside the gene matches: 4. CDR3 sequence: CASKRGRETQYF. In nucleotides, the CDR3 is TGTGCCAGCAAGAGGGGGCGGGAGACCCAGTACTTC.

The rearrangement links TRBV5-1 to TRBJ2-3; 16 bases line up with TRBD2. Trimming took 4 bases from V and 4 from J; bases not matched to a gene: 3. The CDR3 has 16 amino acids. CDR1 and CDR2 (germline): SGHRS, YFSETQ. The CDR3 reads CASSPGLAGGSDTQYF. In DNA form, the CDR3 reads TGCGCCAGCAGCCCGGGACTAGCGGGAGGGTCAGATACGCAGTATTTT.

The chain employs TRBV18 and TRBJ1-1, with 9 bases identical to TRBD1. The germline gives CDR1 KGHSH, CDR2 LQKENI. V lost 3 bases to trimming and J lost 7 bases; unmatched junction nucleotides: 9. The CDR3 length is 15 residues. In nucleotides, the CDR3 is TGTGCCAGCTCACCGGGACAGGGCTTTGGGGATGAAGCTTTCTTT. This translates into CASSPGQGFGDEAFF.

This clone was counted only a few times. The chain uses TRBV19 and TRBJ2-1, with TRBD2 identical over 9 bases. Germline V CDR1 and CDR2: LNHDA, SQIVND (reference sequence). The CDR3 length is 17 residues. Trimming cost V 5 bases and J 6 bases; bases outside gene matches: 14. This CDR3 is CASSPRVAGVSRNEQFF. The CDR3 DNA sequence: TGTGCCAGTAGTCCCCGGGTAGCGGGAGTCTCCCGCAATGAGCAGTTCTTC.

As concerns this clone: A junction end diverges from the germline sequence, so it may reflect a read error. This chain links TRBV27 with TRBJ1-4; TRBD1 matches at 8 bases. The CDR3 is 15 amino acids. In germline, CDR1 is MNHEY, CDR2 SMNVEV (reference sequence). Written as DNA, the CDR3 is TGTGCCAGCAGTCTATCAGGGGGCCTGGGTGAAAAACTGTTTTTT. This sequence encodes CASSLSGGLGEKLFF.

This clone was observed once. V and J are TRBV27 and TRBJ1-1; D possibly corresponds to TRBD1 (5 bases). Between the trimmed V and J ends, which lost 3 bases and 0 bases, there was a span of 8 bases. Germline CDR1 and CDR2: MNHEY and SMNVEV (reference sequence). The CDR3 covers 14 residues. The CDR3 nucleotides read TGTGCCAGCAGTTTTTCAGGGTTGAACACTGAAGCTTTCTTT. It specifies CASSFSGLNTEAFF.

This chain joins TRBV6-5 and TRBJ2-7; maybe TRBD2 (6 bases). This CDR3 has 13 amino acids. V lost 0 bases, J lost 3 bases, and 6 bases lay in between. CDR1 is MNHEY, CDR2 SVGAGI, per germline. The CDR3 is CASSYSAGYEQYF. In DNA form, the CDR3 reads TGTGCCAGCAGTTACTCAGCGGGCTACGAGCAGTACTTC.

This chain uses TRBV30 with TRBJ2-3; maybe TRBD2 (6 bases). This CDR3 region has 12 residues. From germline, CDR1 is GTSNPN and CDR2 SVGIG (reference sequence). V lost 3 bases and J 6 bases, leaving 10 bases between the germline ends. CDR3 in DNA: TGTGCCTGGAGCAGGAGGGCCGATACGCAGTATTTT. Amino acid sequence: CAWSRRADTQYF. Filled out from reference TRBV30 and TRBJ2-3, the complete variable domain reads SQTIHQWPATLVQPVGSPLSLECTVEGTSNPNLYWYRQAAGRGLQLLFYSVGIGQISSEVPQNLSASRPQDRQFILSSKKLLLSDSGFYLCAWSRRADTQYFGPGTRLTVL.

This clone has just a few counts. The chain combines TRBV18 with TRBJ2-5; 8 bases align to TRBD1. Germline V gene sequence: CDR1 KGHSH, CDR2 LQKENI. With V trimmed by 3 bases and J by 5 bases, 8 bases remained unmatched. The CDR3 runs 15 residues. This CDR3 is CASSPQGASMETQYF. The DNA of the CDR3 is TGTGCCAGCTCACCTCAGGGGGCTAGTATGGAGACCCAGTACTTC.

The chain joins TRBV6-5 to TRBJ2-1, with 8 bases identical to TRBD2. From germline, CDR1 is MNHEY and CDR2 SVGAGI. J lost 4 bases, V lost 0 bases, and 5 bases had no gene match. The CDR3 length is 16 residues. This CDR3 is CASSYSPGGSYNEQFF. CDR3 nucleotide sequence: TGTGCCAGCAGTTACTCCCCGGGGGGGTCTTACAATGAGCAGTTCTTC.

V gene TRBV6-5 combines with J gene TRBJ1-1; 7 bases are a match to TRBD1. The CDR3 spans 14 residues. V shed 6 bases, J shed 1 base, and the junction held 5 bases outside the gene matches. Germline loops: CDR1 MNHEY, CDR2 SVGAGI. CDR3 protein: CASSQGQKNTEAFF. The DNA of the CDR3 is TGTGCCAGCAGCCAGGGACAGAAGAACACTGAAGCTTTCTTT.

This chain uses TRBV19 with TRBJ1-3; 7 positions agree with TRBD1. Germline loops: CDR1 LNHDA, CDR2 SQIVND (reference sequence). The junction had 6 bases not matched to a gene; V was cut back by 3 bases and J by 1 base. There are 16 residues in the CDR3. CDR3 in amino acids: CASSIPTGLSGNTIYF. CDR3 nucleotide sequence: TGTGCCAGTAGTATCCCGACAGGGTTGTCTGGAAACACCATATATTTT.

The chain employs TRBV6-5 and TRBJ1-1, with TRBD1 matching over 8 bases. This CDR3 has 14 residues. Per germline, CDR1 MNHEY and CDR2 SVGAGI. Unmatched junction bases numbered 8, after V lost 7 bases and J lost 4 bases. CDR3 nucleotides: TGTGCCAGCACTCAGAACAGGGGGGTCACTGAAGCTTTCTTT. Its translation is CASTQNRGVTEAFF.

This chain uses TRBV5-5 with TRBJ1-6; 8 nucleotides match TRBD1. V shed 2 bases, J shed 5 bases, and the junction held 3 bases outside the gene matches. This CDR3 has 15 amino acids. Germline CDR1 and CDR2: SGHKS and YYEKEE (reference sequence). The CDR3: CASSLLQGDNSPLHF. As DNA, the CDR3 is TGTGCCAGCAGCTTACTACAGGGGGATAATTCACCCCTCCACTTT.

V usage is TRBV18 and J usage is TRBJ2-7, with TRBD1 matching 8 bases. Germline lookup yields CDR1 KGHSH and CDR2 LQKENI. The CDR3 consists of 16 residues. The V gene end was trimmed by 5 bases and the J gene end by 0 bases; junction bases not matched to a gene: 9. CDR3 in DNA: TGTGCCAGCTCATCGGGACAGGATGATAGCTCCTACGAGCAGTACTTC. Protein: CASSSGQDDSSYEQYF.

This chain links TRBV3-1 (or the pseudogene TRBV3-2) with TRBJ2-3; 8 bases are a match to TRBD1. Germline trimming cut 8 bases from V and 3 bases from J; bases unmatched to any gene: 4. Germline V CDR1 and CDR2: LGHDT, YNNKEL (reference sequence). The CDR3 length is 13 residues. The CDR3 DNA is TGTGCCAGCGTCCAGGGGGCTACAGATACGCAGTATTTT. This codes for CASVQGATDTQYF.

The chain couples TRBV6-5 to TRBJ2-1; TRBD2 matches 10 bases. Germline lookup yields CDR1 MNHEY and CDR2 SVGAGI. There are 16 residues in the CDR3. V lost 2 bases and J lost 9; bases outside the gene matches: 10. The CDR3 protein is CASSYAGTSVGGEQFF. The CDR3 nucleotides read TGTGCCAGCAGTTACGCCGGGACTAGCGTAGGTGGTGAGCAGTTCTTC.